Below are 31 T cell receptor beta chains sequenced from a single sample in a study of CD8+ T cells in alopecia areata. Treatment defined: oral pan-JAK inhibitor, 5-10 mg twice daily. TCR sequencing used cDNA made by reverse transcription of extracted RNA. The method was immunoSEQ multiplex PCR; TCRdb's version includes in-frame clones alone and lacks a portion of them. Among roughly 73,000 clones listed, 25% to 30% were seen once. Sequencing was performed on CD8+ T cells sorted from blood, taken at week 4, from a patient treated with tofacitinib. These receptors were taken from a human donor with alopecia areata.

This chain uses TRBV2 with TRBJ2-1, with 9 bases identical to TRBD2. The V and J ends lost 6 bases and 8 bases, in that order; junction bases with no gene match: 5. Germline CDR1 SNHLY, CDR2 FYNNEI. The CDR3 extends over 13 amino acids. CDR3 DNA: TGTGCCAGCAGACCCGGGACTAGCTATGAGCAGTTCTTC. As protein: CASRPGTSYEQFF.

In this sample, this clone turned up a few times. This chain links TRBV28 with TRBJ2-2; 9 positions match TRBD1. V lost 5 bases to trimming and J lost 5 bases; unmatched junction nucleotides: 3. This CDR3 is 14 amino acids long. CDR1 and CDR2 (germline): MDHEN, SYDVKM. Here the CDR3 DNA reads TGTGCCAGCAGTCCAGGACAGGGGACCGGGGAGCTGTTTTTT. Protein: CASSPGQGTGELFF.

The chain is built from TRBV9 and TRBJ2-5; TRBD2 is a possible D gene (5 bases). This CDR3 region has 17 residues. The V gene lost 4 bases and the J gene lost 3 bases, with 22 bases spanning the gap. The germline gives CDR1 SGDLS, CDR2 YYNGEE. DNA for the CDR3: TGTGCCAGCAGCTATGCGCCGCCCGGGATGAATGAAGAGACCCAGTACTTC. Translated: CASSYAPPGMNEETQYF.

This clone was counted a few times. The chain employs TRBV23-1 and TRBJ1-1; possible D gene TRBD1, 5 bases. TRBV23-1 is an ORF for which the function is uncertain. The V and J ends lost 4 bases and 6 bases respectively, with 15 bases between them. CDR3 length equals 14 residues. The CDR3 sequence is CASSRPREGAEAFF. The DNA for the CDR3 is TGCGCCAGCAGTCGTCCGAGGGAAGGGGCTGAAGCTTTCTTT.

This CDR3 is CATSSLAVSPYEQYF. In nucleotides, the CDR3 is TGTGCCACCAGCAGTCTAGCGGTCTCCCCCTACGAGCAGTACTTC. J is TRBJ2-7 and V is TRBV15, with 7 bases lining up with TRBD2. CDR3 size: 15 residues. V shed 3 bases and J 2 bases; nucleotides not matched to a gene: 7. Germline values: CDR1 LNHNV, CDR2 YYDKDF (reference sequence).

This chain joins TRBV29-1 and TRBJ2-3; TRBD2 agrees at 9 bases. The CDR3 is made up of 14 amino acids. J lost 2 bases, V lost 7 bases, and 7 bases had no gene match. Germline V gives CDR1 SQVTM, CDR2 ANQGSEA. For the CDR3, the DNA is TGCAGCGAAGCGGGAGGTCCTTACACAGATACGCAGTATTTT. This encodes CSEAGGPYTDTQYF.

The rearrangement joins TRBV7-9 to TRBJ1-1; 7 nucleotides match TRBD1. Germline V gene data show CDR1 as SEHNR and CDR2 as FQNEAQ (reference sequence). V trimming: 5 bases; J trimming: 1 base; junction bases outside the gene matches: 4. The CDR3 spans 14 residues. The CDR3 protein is CASSPGTANTEAFF. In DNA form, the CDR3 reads TGTGCCAGCAGCCCCGGGACAGCGAACACTGAAGCTTTCTTT. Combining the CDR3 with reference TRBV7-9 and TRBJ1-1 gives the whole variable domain DTGVSQNPRHKITKRGQNVTFRCDPISEHNRLYWYRQTLGQGPEFLTYFQNEAQLEKSRLLSDRFSAERPKGSFSTLEIQRTEQGDSAMYLCASSPGTANTEAFFGQGTRLTVV.

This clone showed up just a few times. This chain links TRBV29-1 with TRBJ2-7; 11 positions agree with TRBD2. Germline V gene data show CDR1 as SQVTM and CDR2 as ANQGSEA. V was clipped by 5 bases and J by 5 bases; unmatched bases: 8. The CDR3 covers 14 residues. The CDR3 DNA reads TGCAGCGTTTTCGGACTAGCGGGTTCCCACGAGCAGTACTTC. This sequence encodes CSVFGLAGSHEQYF.

The CDR3 coding sequence is TGTGCCAGCAGCTTGGGCCGGGCTAGCGGCTACGAGCAGTACTTC. This sequence encodes CASSLGRASGYEQYF. The J gene is TRBJ2-7, the V gene TRBV5-4, with TRBD2 matching 7 bases. Per the germline V gene, CDR1 is SGHNT and CDR2 is YYREEE (reference sequence). The length of the CDR3 is 15 residues. V was pared by 0 bases and J by 3 bases, with 6 bases of the junction left unmatched.

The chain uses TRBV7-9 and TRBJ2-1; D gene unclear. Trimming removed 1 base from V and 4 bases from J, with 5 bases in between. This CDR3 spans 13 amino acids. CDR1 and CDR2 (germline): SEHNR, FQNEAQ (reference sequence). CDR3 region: CASSLGSYNEQFF. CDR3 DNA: TGTGCCAGCAGCTTAGGCTCATACAATGAGCAGTTCTTC.

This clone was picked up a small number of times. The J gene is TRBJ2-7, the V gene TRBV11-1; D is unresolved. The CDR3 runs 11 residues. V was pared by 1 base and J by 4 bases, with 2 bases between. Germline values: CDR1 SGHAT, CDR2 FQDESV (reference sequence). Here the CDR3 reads CASSLDYEQYF. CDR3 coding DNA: TGTGCCAGCAGCTTAGATTACGAGCAGTACTTC.

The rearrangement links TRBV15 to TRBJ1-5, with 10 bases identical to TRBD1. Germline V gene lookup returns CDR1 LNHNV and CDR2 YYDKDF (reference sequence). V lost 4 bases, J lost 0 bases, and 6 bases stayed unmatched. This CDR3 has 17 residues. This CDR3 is CATSIPGTGDSNQPQHF. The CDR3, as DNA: TGTGCCACCAGCATTCCCGGGACAGGGGATAGCAATCAGCCCCAGCATTTT.

The DNA of the CDR3 is TGCGCCAGCAGCTTGGAATGGGGAGCCCACGTGGAGACCCAGTACTTC. Translated: CASSLEWGAHVETQYF. The rearrangement joins TRBV5-1 to TRBJ2-5; perhaps TRBD2 as D (5 bases). The CDR3 is 16 residues long. V was trimmed by 0 bases and J by 5 bases, leaving 17 bases between them. The germline V gene encodes CDR1 SGHRS and CDR2 YFSETQ.

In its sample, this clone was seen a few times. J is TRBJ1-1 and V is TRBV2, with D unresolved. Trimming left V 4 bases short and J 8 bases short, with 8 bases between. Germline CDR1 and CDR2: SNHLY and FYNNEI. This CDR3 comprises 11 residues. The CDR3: CASSVAREAFF. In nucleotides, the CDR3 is TGTGCCAGCAGTGTAGCCAGGGAAGCTTTCTTT.

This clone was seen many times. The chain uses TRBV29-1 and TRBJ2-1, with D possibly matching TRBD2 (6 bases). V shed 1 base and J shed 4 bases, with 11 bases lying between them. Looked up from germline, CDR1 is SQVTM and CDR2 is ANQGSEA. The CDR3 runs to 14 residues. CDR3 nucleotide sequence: TGCAGCGTTGAAGCGGGAGCGGATTACAATGAGCAGTTCTTC. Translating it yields CSVEAGADYNEQFF.

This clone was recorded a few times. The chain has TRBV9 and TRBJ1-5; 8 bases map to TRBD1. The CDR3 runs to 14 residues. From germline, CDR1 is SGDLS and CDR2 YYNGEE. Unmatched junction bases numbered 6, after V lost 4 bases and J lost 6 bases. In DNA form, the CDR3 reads TGTGCCAGCAGCCAAGGGACAGGCGGTCAGCCCCAGCATTTT. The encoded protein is CASSQGTGGQPQHF. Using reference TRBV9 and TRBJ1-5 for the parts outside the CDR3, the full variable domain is DSGVTQTPKHLITATGQRVTLRCSPRSGDLSVYWYQQSLDQGLQFLIQYYNGEERAKGNILERFSAQQFPDLHSELNLSSLELGDSALYFCASSQGTGGQPQHFGDGTRLSIL.

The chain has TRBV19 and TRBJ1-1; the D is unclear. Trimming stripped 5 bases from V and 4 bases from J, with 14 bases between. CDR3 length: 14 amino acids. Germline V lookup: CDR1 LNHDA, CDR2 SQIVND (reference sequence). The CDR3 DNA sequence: TGTGCCAGTAGTCCCAAGCGAGGGCGCACTGAAGCTTTCTTT. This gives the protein CASSPKRGRTEAFF. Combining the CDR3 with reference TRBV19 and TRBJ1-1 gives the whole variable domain DGGITQSPKYLFRKEGQNVTLSCEQNLNHDAMYWYRQDPGQGLRLIYYSQIVNDFQKGDIAEGYSVSREKKESFPLTVTSAQKNPTAFYLCASSPKRGRTEAFFGQGTRLTVV.

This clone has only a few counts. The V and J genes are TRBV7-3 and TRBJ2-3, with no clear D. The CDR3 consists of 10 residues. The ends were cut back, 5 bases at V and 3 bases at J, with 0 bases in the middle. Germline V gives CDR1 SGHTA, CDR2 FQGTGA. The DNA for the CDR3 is TGTGCCAGCAGCACAGATACGCAGTATTTT. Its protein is CASSTDTQYF.

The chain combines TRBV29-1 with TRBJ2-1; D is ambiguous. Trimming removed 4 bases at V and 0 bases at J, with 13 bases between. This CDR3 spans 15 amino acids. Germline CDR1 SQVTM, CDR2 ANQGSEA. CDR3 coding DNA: TGCAGCGTTGGAAGCCTTCTCAGCTCCTACAATGAGCAGTTCTTC. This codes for CSVGSLLSSYNEQFF.

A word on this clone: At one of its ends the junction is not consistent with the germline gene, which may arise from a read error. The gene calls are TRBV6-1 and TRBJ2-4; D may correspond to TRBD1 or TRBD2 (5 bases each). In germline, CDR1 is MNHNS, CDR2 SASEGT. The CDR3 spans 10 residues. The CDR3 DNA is TGTGCCAGCAGTGAAGGGGACCTACGGTTC. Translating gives CASSEGDLRF.

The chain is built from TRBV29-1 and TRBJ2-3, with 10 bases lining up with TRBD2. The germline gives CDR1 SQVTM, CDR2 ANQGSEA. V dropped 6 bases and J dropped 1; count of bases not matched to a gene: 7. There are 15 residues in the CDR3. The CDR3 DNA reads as TGCAGCGTAGCGGGAGGGCCCTCGGGCACAGATACGCAGTATTTT. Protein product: CSVAGGPSGTDTQYF.

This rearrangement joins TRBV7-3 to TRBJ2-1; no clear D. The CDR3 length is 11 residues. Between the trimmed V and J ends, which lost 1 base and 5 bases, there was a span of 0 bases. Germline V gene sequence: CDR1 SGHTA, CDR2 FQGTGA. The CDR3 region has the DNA TGTGCCAGCAGCTTAAACAATGAGCAGTTCTTC. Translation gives CASSLNNEQFF.

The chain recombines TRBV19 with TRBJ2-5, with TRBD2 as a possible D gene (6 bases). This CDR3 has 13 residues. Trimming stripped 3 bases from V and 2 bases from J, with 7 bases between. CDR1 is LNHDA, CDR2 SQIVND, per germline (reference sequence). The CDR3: CASSIAGQETQYF. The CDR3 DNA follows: TGTGCCAGTAGTATTGCGGGGCAAGAGACCCAGTACTTC.

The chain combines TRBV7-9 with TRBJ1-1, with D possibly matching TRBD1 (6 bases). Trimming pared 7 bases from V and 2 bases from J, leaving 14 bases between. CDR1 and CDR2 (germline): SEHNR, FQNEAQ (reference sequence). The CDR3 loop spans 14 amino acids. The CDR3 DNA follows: TGTGCCAGCACCCGCCCGGACAGAAACACTGAAGCTTTCTTT. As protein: CASTRPDRNTEAFF.

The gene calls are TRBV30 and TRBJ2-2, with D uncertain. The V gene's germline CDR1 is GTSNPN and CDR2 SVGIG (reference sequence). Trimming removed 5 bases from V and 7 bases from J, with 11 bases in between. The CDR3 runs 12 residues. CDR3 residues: CAWDPPGGELFF. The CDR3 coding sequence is TGTGCCTGGGACCCCCCAGGCGGGGAGCTGTTTTTT.

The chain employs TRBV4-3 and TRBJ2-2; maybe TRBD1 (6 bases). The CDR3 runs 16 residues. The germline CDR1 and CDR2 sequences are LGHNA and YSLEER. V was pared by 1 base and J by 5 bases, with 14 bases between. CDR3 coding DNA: TGCGCCAGCAGCCAAGGAGGGGCTACAGGGACCGGGGAGCTGTTTTTT. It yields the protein CASSQGGATGTGELFF.

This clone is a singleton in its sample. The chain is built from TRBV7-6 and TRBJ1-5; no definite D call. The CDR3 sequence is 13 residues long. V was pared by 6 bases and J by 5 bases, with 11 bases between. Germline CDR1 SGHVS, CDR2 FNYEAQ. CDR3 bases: TGTGCCAGCAGTGCTAAGGCGGATCAGCCCCAGCATTTT. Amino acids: CASSAKADQPQHF. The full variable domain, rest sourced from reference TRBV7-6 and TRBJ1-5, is GAGVSQSPRYKVTKRGQDVALRCDPISGHVSLYWYRQALGQGPEFLTYFNYEAQQDKSGLPNDRFSAERPEGSISTLTIQRTEQRDSAMYRCASSAKADQPQHFGDGTRLSIL.

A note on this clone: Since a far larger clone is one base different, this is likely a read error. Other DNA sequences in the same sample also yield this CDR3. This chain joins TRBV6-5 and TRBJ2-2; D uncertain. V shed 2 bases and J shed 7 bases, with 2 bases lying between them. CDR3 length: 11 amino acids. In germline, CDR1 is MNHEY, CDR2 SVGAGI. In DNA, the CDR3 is TGTGCCAGCAGTTACGGCGGGGAGCTGTTTTTT. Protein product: CASSYGGELFF.

The DNA of the CDR3 is TGCAGCGTTGAACAGGAGCTCTCCTACGAGCAGTACTTC. It translates to CSVEQELSYEQYF. The chain combines TRBV29-1 with TRBJ2-7; no firm D call. Germline assignment: CDR1 SQVTM and CDR2 ANQGSEA. CDR3 length equals 13 residues. Trimming pared 2 bases from V and 0 bases from J, leaving 8 bases between.

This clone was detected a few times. The CDR3 region is CASSYTGTGYGYTF. The CDR3 bases are TGTGCCAGCAGTTATACCGGGACGGGATATGGCTACACCTTC. The chain employs TRBV9 and TRBJ1-2, with D possibly TRBD1 on 5 matching bases. V was pared by 5 bases and J by 5 bases, with 16 bases between. Germline CDR1 is SGDLS and CDR2 is YYNGEE. The CDR3 runs to 14 residues.

The CDR3: CASSHEIAGGATDTQYF. The DNA for the CDR3 is TGCGCCAGCAGCCATGAAATAGCGGGGGGCGCCACAGATACGCAGTATTTT. This sequence joins TRBV4-3 and TRBJ2-3; 10 bases agree with TRBD2. Unmatched junction bases numbered 8, after V lost 3 bases and J lost 2 bases. The CDR3 contains 17 residues. The germline V gene has CDR1 LGHNA and CDR2 YSLEER.